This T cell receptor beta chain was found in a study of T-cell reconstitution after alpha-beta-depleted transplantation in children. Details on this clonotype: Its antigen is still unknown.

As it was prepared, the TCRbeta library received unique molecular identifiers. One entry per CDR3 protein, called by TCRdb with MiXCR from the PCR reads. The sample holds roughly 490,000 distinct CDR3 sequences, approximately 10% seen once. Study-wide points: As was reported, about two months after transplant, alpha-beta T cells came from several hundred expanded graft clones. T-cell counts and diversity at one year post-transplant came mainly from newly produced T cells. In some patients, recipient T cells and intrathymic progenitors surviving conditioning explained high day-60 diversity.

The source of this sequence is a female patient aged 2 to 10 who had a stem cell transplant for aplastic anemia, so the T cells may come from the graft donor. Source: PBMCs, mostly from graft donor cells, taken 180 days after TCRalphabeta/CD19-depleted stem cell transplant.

The CDR3 protein is CASSLETSGSLGVTDTQYF. CDR3 in DNA: TGTGCCAGCAGCTTAGAAACTAGCGGGAGCCTGGGGGTAACAGATACGCAGTATTTT. This chain uses TRBV13 with TRBJ2-3, with 11 bases aligning to TRBD2. V was clipped by 1 base and J by 3 bases; unmatched bases: 12. This CDR3 is built from 19 residues. The germline V gene has CDR1 PRHDT and CDR2 FYEKMQ (reference sequence). Drawing the rest from reference TRBV13 and TRBJ2-3, the complete variable domain is AAGVIQSPRHLIKEKRETATLKCYPIPRHDTVYWYQQGPGQDPQFLISFYEKMQSDKGSIPDRFSAQQFSDYHSELNMSSLELGDSALYFCASSLETSGSLGVTDTQYFGPGTRLTVL.